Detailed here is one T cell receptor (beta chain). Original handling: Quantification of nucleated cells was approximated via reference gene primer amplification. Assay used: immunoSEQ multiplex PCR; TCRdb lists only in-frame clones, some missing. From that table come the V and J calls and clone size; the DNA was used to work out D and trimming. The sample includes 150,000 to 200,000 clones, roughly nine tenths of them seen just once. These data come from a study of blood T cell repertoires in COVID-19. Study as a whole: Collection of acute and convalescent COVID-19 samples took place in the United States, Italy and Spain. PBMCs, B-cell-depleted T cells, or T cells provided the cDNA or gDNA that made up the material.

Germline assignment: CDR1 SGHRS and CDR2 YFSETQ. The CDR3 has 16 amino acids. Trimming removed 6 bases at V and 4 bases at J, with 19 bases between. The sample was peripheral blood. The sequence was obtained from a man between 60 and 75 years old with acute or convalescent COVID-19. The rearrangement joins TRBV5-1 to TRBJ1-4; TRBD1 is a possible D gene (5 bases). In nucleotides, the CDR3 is TGCGCCAGCACCGAGCAGGGCCGGGGGGGTAATGAAAAACTGTTTTTT. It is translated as CASTEQGRGGNEKLFF.